The rows below give T cell receptor beta chains drawn from one sample of a study of T cell changes during pregnancy in multiple sclerosis. Assay used: immunoSEQ multiplex PCR; TCRdb lists only in-frame clones, some missing. The sample records about 23,000 clones, roughly nine tenths being singletons. Source: CD8+ T cells from peripheral blood mononuclear cells, taken after pregnancy. These TCRs come from a female donor with multiple sclerosis, enrolled in a pregnancy study. Both conserved end residues are part of each CDR3.

>16|TRBV4-3
CASSQARGSLTDTQYF
>15|TRBV7-6
CASSLSGQGVYEQYF
>14|TRBV6-5
CASSWGLAGYEQYF
>15|TRBV5-1
CASSTPGDSGNTIYF
>16|TRBV30
CAWTGTGGSGANVLTF
>15|TRBV6-1
CASYRQGSGGQPQHF
>16|TRBV5-4
CASSRDRGNLPDGYTF
>17|TRBV11-3
CASSLSRAGGEGNEQFF
>15|TRBV4-1
CASSQMGVGHNEQFF
>16|TRBV6-5
CASSYSIAGTGDGYTF
>16|TRBV27
CASSLSSLAGGNEQFF
>15|TRBV2
CASSLIGDANYGYTF
>14|TRBV11-3
CASSVRERPDEQFF
>13|TRBV2
CASSDTGLTEAFF
>16|TRBV5-1
CASSLVRDRVIAEQYF
>14|TRBV5-4
CASSNQRFHNEQFF
>14|TRBV18
CASSPSATSAEAFF
>18|TRBV15
CATSRDRDRGRGREKLFF
>13|TRBV4-1
CASSRVADYEQYF
>16|TRBV13
CASSLATPYPNTEAFF
>15|TRBV2
CASSGGTSGYNEQFF
>14|TRBV6-1
CASSDGDSPTEAFF
>13|TRBV7-9
CASSLEGVDTQYF
>14|TRBV5-5
CASSLGQGGTEAFF
>13|TRBV7-9
CASSLGATGELFF
>14|TRBV15
CATSGLADYNEQFF
>15|TRBV7-9
CASSFRGRAYNEQFF
>14|TRBV4-1
CASSQDSGGETQYF
>15|TRBV28
CASSPVRGMNTEAFF